The rows below give T cell receptor beta chains drawn from one sample of a study of human T cells and chemical hapten exposure. TCRdb processed the RACE reads anew with MiXCR; each CDR3 protein has one entry. The sample shows 50,000 or so distinct CDR3 sequences, approximately 9.9% of them seen only once. Sequenced material: whole blood, taken in connection with sensitization to the hapten diphenylcyclopropenone (DPC). The receptors derive from a woman in her thirties or forties with alopecia areata. Some clones in this sample may be carry-over from other donors' samples. Both conserved end residues are part of each CDR3. A D gene is named only where the DNA matches it firmly. Only some rows state a clone size, as once, few, many or a class for expanded clones.

v_call: TRBV18
clone_size: many
d_call: TRBD1
j_call: TRBJ1-1
cdr3_aa: CASSPQTGQMNTEAFF
cdr3_nt: TGTGCCAGCTCACCCCAAACGGGACAGATGAACACTGAAGCTTTCTTT

v_call: TRBV7-9
clone_size: few
d_call: TRBD1
j_call: TRBJ1-1
cdr3_aa: CASTPQGAINTEAFF
cdr3_nt: TGTGCCAGCACCCCCCAGGGGGCAATAAACACTGAAGCTTTCTTT

v_call: TRBV18
clone_size: few
d_call: NA
j_call: TRBJ2-5
cdr3_aa: CASSPLGRQETQYF
cdr3_nt: TGTGCCAGCTCACCATTAGGAAGGCAAGAGACCCAGTACTTC

v_call: TRBV7-2
clone_size: few
d_call: NA
j_call: TRBJ2-3
cdr3_aa: CASSFPSLTDTQYF
cdr3_nt: TGTGCCAGCAGCTTTCCCAGCCTCACAGATACGCAGTATTTT

v_call: TRBV7-9
clone_size: many
d_call: NA
j_call: TRBJ2-3
cdr3_aa: CASSFFSTDTQYF
cdr3_nt: TGTGCCAGCAGCTTCTTTAGCACAGATACGCAGTATTTT

v_call: TRBV25-1
clone_size: NA
d_call: NA
j_call: TRBJ2-7
cdr3_aa: CASSEKTGTYEQYF
cdr3_nt: TGTGCCAGCAGTGAGAAGACAGGTACTTACGAGCAGTACTTC

v_call: TRBV2
clone_size: NA
d_call: NA
j_call: TRBJ1-4
cdr3_aa: CASSIGDGKLFF
cdr3_nt: TGTGCCAGCAGTATTGGGGACGGGAAACTGTTTTTT

v_call: TRBV6-5
clone_size: few
d_call: NA
j_call: TRBJ1-1
cdr3_aa: CASKARQNTEAFF
cdr3_nt: TGTGCCAGCAAGGCCAGACAGAACACTGAAGCTTTCTTT

v_call: TRBV9
clone_size: NA
d_call: TRBD2
j_call: TRBJ2-3
cdr3_aa: CASSPRSGTSGGSTDTQYF
cdr3_nt: TGTGCCAGCAGCCCCCGCTCCGGGACTAGCGGGGGGAGCACAGATACGCAGTATTTT

v_call: TRBV28
clone_size: NA
d_call: NA
j_call: TRBJ1-5
cdr3_aa: CASLTGPSNQPQHF
cdr3_nt: TGTGCCAGCCTGACAGGTCCGAGCAATCAGCCCCAGCATTTT

v_call: TRBV2
clone_size: few
d_call: NA
j_call: TRBJ1-2
cdr3_aa: CASSEEGYGYTF
cdr3_nt: TGTGCCAGCAGTGAAGAAGGCTATGGCTACACCTTC

v_call: TRBV10-3
clone_size: many
d_call: NA
j_call: TRBJ1-1
cdr3_aa: CAISESRGPMNTEAFF
cdr3_nt: TGTGCCATCAGTGAGTCGAGGGGCCCCATGAACACTGAAGCTTTCTTT

v_call: TRBV5-1
clone_size: NA
d_call: TRBD1
j_call: TRBJ1-1
cdr3_aa: CASSPTGLPTEAFF
cdr3_nt: TGCGCCAGCAGCCCGACAGGGCTCCCCACTGAAGCTTTCTTT

v_call: TRBV6-5
clone_size: many
d_call: TRBD1
j_call: TRBJ1-5
cdr3_aa: CASGLPGQGNQPQHF
cdr3_nt: TGTGCCAGCGGGCTCCCGGGACAGGGGAATCAGCCCCAGCATTTT

v_call: TRBV20-1
clone_size: few
d_call: NA
j_call: TRBJ1-6
cdr3_aa: CSARSEPNSPLHF
cdr3_nt: TGCAGTGCTAGATCAGAACCTAATTCACCCCTCCACTTT

v_call: TRBV9
clone_size: NA
d_call: NA
j_call: TRBJ2-3
cdr3_aa: CASSVGVATTDTQYF
cdr3_nt: TGTGCCAGCAGCGTGGGGGTGGCCACGACAGATACGCAGTATTTT

v_call: TRBV7-9
clone_size: many
d_call: NA
j_call: TRBJ1-6
cdr3_aa: CASSPSQNRNSPLHF
cdr3_nt: TGTGCCAGCAGCCCCTCACAAAACAGAAATTCACCCCTCCACTTT

v_call: TRBV20-1
clone_size: many
d_call: NA
j_call: TRBJ1-4
cdr3_aa: CSAPEGEDEKLFF
cdr3_nt: TGCAGTGCTCCAGAAGGTGAAGACGAAAAACTGTTTTTT